This entry lists 4 T cell receptor beta chains sequenced from one sample in a study of blood T cell repertoires in COVID-19. Sequencing used immunoSEQ multiplex PCR; TCRdb keeps in-frame clones, though not all of them. Of under 85,000 clones in the sample, 75% to 90% were seen once. Sequencing was performed on peripheral blood. The receptors stem from a human donor in a cohort sampled during active COVID-19.

This clone was counted a single time. The chain uses TRBV2 and TRBJ1-1; the D is unclear. Trimming removed 4 bases from V and 5 bases from J, with 20 bases in between. This CDR3 comprises 16 residues. Germline V lookup: CDR1 SNHLY, CDR2 FYNNEI. The CDR3 coding sequence is TGTGCCAGCAGTGCCCTTCCGACCCCGAGAGGGACTGAAGCTTTCTTT. Translated, it gives CASSALPTPRGTEAFF.

The chain combines TRBV21-1 with TRBJ1-2; the table's D gene call, TRBD1, was not cross checked with the DNA. TRBV21-1 is a pseudogene locus. The CDR3 loop spans 14 amino acids. As DNA, the CDR3 is TGTGCCAGCAGCACCAGGGGGCGGTCCTATGGCTACACCTTC. The encoded protein is CASSTRGRSYGYTF.

The rearrangement uses TRBV5-4 and TRBJ2-5; 8 bases agree with TRBD2. CDR3 length: 16 residues. The ends lost 3 bases at V and 1 base at J; junction bases unmatched: 8. The germline V gene encodes CDR1 SGHNT and CDR2 YYREEE (reference sequence). DNA for the CDR3: TGTGCCAGCAGCTCAGGCCCTGGGACTAGCCAAGAGACCCAGTACTTC. Amino acids: CASSSGPGTSQETQYF.

V and J are TRBV7-6 and TRBJ2-7, with 7 bases matching TRBD2. Germline values: CDR1 SGHVS, CDR2 FNYEAQ. This CDR3 region has 15 residues. J was trimmed by 2 bases and V by 5 bases; bases with no gene match: 9. The CDR3 DNA reads TGTGCCAGCAGCCCCCGCGGGGGAAAGGCCTACGAGCAGTACTTC. Its translation is CASSPRGGKAYEQYF.